The entry below gives a single T cell receptor (beta chain) sequence along with its context. Assay: immunoSEQ multiplex PCR; the TCRdb copy retains only in-frame clones and omits some. The sample lists hundreds of thousands of clones, around 90% occurring once. These data belong to a study of blood T cell repertoires in COVID-19. The overall study: Italy, Spain and the United States were the sources of the convalescent and acute COVID-19 samples.

The CDR3 loop spans 17 amino acids. The germline gives CDR1 SNHLY, CDR2 FYNNEI. The V and J ends lost 6 bases and 1 base, in that order; junction bases with no gene match: 7. This TCR was sampled from a woman in her forties with acute COVID-19. Sequencing was carried out using PBMCs or T cells enriched from blood (not recorded which). The chain has TRBV2 and TRBJ2-6; 9 bases are shared with TRBD1. The CDR3 DNA reads TGTGCCAGCAGAAGGGACAGGGTACTGTCTGGGGCCAACGTCCTGACTTTC. It yields the protein CASRRDRVLSGANVLTF.